This note documents a single TCR beta chain sequence. The target of this receptor is not known. No base qualities exist here, and no much larger clone lies one base off it. The entry originates in a study of blood T cell dynamics during melanoma immunotherapy (dated by TCRdb to the early 2020s). With respect to the entire study: Patients had metastatic melanoma and received first-line pembrolizumab or nivolumab plus ipilimumab as standard of care in the United Kingdom. To identify early correlates of response, the study profiled peripheral T cell receptor repertoires in patients with metastatic melanoma before and after one cycle of checkpoint inhibitor therapy. Consecutive patients formed a training cohort, and a further independent group of patients from the same centre was pooled into an external validation set.

The entire DNA extracted from each sorted CD8+ T cell subset was loaded into the assay. TCR beta CDR3 sequences were amplified from genomic DNA using the immunoSEQ TCRb Assay kit according to manufacturer instructions. The KAPA Library Quantification Kit for Illumina platforms was used to quantify pooled libraries by qPCR. Sequencing of the pooled libraries was done on an Illumina NextSeq 500, with clustering at about 0.55-1.2 pM. Per the source publication's procedure: TCR data were analyzed using immunoSEQ ANALYZER and the R LymphoSeq package. A rearrangement efficiency score was calculated as productive divided by the sum of productive and non-productive CDR3 sequences. Clonality was measured with the Gini coefficient and diversity with the Renyi index at alpha=1, compared pairwise between timepoints within each patient. Clonal relatedness, based on an edit distance of 3, and repertoire similarity, based on the Bhattacharyya coefficient, were both computed in LymphoSeq. To classify response, a linear discriminant analysis based on week-3 changes in clonality and diversity was built with the R MASS and caret packages. TCRdb's version of the immuneACCESS table is confined to in-frame rearrangements and falls short of the full clone set. An unresolved V gene accounts for under half of the shortfall where checked; the remainder is of unknown origin. The DNA gave D and trimming, while V, J and clone size come from that table. The sample table shows about 16,000 clones, and approximately 94% are seen once. The ten top clones hold roughly 0.22% of the sample.

The time point label for this specimen denotes: week 3, after first cycle of checkpoint inhibitor. Blood was sampled before treatment (T0) and at week 3 (W3), after the first cycle of checkpoint blockade. Except for a couple of patients with rapid clinical progression, response was assessed 12 weeks after the first infusion by RECIST 1.1; disease control meant complete response, partial response or stable disease. Any patient who had received prior systemic cancer treatment, was on concomitant immunosuppressant therapy or had synchronous other active malignancies was excluded. In six patients, three progressing and three with disease control, sorted CD8+ memory and naive T cell subsets were sequenced at T0 and W3. PBMC were isolated from blood with Lymphoprep and SepMate tubes, followed by red cell lysis. QIAamp DNA Blood Mini kits were used to extract DNA from PBMC and sorted T cell subsets. CD8+ T cell subsets were live-sorted on a FACSAria III cytometer and were frozen prior to DNA extraction. For flow cytometry, fresh PBMC were kept at 4 degrees C in PBS with roughly 2% fetal bovine serum and analyzed within 25 hours.

There are 13 amino acids in the CDR3, from cysteine to phenylalanine inclusive. Only CDR3 DNA is held: 39 bases, read in frame from base 1. CDR1 MDHEN and CDR2 SYDVKM were looked up in the germline V gene. V is clipped by 3 bases and J by 0 bases, and the sequence between their germline boundaries is 6 bases long. General study outcomes and caveats: Whether the T cell clones driving repertoire changes were melanoma-specific or reflected general immune activation could not be determined in the study. Of the sorted CD8+ subsets, TIE cells had both the greatest clonality and the greatest similarity to cfDNA CDR3 sequences, which suggests active turnover converging on dominant clones. The relatively small sample size was acknowledged as a potential limitation on generalization of the results.

The sample in question was effector memory CD8+ T cells from blood, obtained from a patient treated with checkpoint blockade. This receptor was identified in a human donor with melanoma. The receptor chain draws on TRBV28 and TRBJ2-7; confidence is insufficient to name the D gene. The CDR3 region reads CASSLESSYEQYF. The bases are TGTGCCAGCAGTTTGGAGAGCTCCTACGAGCAGTACTTC.